This T cell receptor beta chain emerged from a study of T cell repertoires in cytomegalovirus infection. Study details: Both CMV infection and a matching HLA type were indicated by public TCR beta signatures. Study-wide points: Accumulated public TCR beta family frequency recognized individuals carrying CMV together with the relevant HLA. Predominance within the ex vivo response was attributable to HLA-C-restricted CMV-specific TCR beta clonotypes.

With respect to this clonotype: Its antigen is currently unknown.

TCRdb re-called the reads with MiXCR, one entry per CDR3 protein. The data show a few hundred thousand distinct CDR3 sequences, roughly 16% seen once. Germline V CDR1 and CDR2: DFQATT, SNEGSKA (reference sequence). The CDR3 is 14 amino acids. V shed 5 bases, J shed 2 bases, and the junction held 6 bases outside the gene matches. V usage is TRBV20-1 and J usage is TRBJ2-3; TRBD1 agrees at 8 bases. The source material was PBMCs. This sequence originates from a human donor in good health (CMV status not recorded). Some clones in this sample may be carry-over from other donors' samples. CDR3 nucleotides: TGCAGTGCTGTTTGGCAGGGGGCCACAGATACGCAGTATTTT. Amino acid sequence: CSAVWQGATDTQYF.